The 14 T cell receptor beta chains below all came from one sample that was sequenced in a study of Tregs in tolerant kidney transplant recipients. Sequenced by immunoSEQ multiplex PCR; TCRdb stores in-frame clones only, minus some. The data show more than 90,000 clones, over 85% seen once. Recipients received nonmyeloablative bone marrow transplants from related graft donors, with transient mixed chimerism. This material consisted of CD4+ T cells from blood (PBMCs), taken 12 months after the transplant. Source of these receptors: a human patient who received a combined kidney and bone marrow transplant. Some of these T cells may belong to the graft donor.

V is TRBV5-1 and J is TRBJ2-3; the D gene is possibly TRBD2 (6 bases). Trimming left V 0 bases short and J 1 base short, with 9 bases between. The germline gives CDR1 SGHRS, CDR2 YFSETQ. The CDR3 is made up of 15 amino acids. The CDR3 region is CASSLDPSGTDTQYF. Written as DNA, the CDR3 is TGCGCCAGCAGCTTGGACCCTAGCGGCACAGATACGCAGTATTTT.

This clone was seen a few times. The chain combines TRBV2 with TRBJ1-2, with 7 bases matching TRBD1. Unmatched junction bases numbered 7, after V lost 7 bases and J lost 2 bases. Germline V gene sequence: CDR1 SNHLY, CDR2 FYNNEI. This CDR3 has 14 amino acids. The CDR3 here is CASNAARGNYGYTF. The DNA of the CDR3 is TGTGCCAGCAACGCCGCCAGGGGGAACTATGGCTACACCTTC.

The chain couples TRBV29-1 to TRBJ2-3; 7 bases are a match to TRBD2. The CDR3 extends over 14 amino acids. Germline V CDR1 and CDR2: SQVTM, ANQGSEA. V dropped 5 bases and J dropped 2; count of bases not matched to a gene: 7. CDR3 bases: TGCAGCGTTTTCTCAAGCGGGGACACAGATACGCAGTATTTT. Translating it yields CSVFSSGDTDTQYF.

This clone was observed a few times. This sequence joins TRBV15 and TRBJ2-1, with 12 bases identical to TRBD2. CDR3 length: 14 amino acids. The V and J ends lost 8 bases and 5 bases, in that order; junction bases with no gene match: 4. In germline, CDR1 is LNHNV, CDR2 YYDKDF (reference sequence). CDR3 sequence: CATRLAGEHNEQFF. DNA for the CDR3: TGTGCCACCCGACTAGCGGGGGAGCACAATGAGCAGTTCTTC. Based on the CDR3 plus reference TRBV15 and TRBJ2-1, the full variable domain is DAMVIQNPRYQVTQFGKPVTLSCSQTLNHNVMYWYQQKSSQAPKLLFHYYDKDFNNEADTPDNFQSRRPNTSFCFLDIRSPGLGDTAMYLCATRLAGEHNEQFFGPGTRLTVL.

V and J are TRBV9 and TRBJ2-2, with 8 bases lining up with TRBD2. Losses at the gene ends were 0 bases for V and 3 bases for J; bases not matched to a gene: 4. Germline values: CDR1 SGDLS, CDR2 YYNGEE. The CDR3 is made up of 16 amino acids. The chain's CDR3 is CASSVDPGLDTGELFF. The CDR3 DNA is TGTGCCAGCAGCGTAGACCCGGGACTAGACACCGGGGAGCTGTTTTTT.

The CDR3 nucleotides are TGTGCCAGCAGCGCACAGGGAATTGTCGGATACGAGCAGTACTTC. Translating it yields CASSAQGIVGYEQYF. The chain carries TRBV7-2 and TRBJ2-7; perhaps TRBD1 as D (6 bases). CDR1 SGHTA and CDR2 FQGNSA come from the germline V gene. V lost 5 bases, J lost 4 bases, and 18 bases lay in between. The CDR3 runs 15 residues.

J is TRBJ1-1 and V is TRBV28; 7 nucleotides align to TRBD1. Germline CDR1 is MDHEN and CDR2 is SYDVKM. Trimming took 7 bases from V and 6 from J; bases not matched to a gene: 8. The CDR3 has 13 amino acids. The CDR3 region is CASITSRGSEAFF. CDR3 in DNA: TGTGCCAGCATTACCTCCAGGGGGTCTGAAGCTTTCTTT.

V usage is TRBV18 and J usage is TRBJ1-2; 8 bases match TRBD1. Germline CDR1 is KGHSH and CDR2 is LQKENI. V was pared by 5 bases and J by 3 bases, with 2 bases of the junction left unmatched. This CDR3 spans 13 amino acids. The DNA of the CDR3 is TGTGCCAGCTCAGCAGGGGGCGACTATGGCTACACCTTC. It translates to CASSAGGDYGYTF.

This clone was counted a single time. V and J are TRBV11-2 and TRBJ2-7; 7 positions agree with TRBD2. The germline CDR1 and CDR2 sequences are SGHAT and FQNNGV. Trimming removed 4 bases from V and 2 bases from J; junction bases left unmatched: 14. CDR3 length: 17 amino acids. CDR3 residues: CASSSISGIGEAYEQYF. The CDR3 nucleotides are TGTGCCAGCAGCTCGATCAGCGGGATAGGGGAAGCCTACGAGCAGTACTTC.

This clone turned up a few times. The V call is TRBV5-4, the J call TRBJ2-7; 8 nucleotides agree with TRBD1. V lost 0 bases to trimming and J lost 5 bases; unmatched junction nucleotides: 4. Germline V gives CDR1 SGHNT, CDR2 YYREEE (reference sequence). This CDR3 spans 14 amino acids. The CDR3 nucleotides are TGTGCCAGCAGCTTGGATGACAGGGGTAACGAGCAGTACTTC. It specifies CASSLDDRGNEQYF. Variable domain in full (rest from reference TRBV5-4 and TRBJ2-7): ETGVTQSPTHLIKTRGQQVTLRCSSQSGHNTVSWYQQALGQGPQFIFQYYREEENGRGNFPPRFSGLQFPNYSSELNVNALELDDSALYLCASSLDDRGNEQYFGPGTRLTVT.

The V call is TRBV4-2, the J call TRBJ2-1; D possibly corresponds to TRBD2 (6 bases). Germline V gene lookup returns CDR1 LGHNA and CDR2 YNFKEQ. CDR3 length: 16 residues. Trimming took 1 base from V and 11 from J, leaving 21 bases between them. The DNA for the CDR3 is TGTGCCAGCAGCCAAGTACCCCGCGGGGCGGGCTGGAAGCAGTTCTTC. Its translation is CASSQVPRGAGWKQFF.

A single count supports this clone. The rearrangement links TRBV7-2 to TRBJ2-7; D may be TRBD1 (5 bases). The V end was cut by 5 bases, the J end by 2 bases, with 13 bases between. Germline V gene lookup returns CDR1 SGHTA and CDR2 FQGNSA. This CDR3 contains 14 residues. CDR3 protein: CASSHKQAAYEQYF. CDR3 nucleotides: TGTGCCAGCAGCCACAAACAGGCAGCCTACGAGCAGTACTTC.

This clone is a singleton in its sample. The J gene is TRBJ1-1, the V gene TRBV5-1; tentatively, D is TRBD1 (5 bases). Germline-derived CDR1 and CDR2 are SGHRS and YFSETQ. The CDR3 extends over 16 amino acids. Between the trimmed V and J ends, which lost 4 bases and 4 bases, there was a span of 20 bases. CDR3 DNA sequence: TGCGCCAGCAGCCCCCGGGACTCCCCGGAGGGCACTGAAGCTTTCTTT. Translation gives CASSPRDSPEGTEAFF.

J is TRBJ2-5 and V is TRBV5-1, with 9 nucleotides matching TRBD2. Trimming cost V 0 bases and J 5 bases; bases outside gene matches: 8. Germline CDR1 reads SGHRS; CDR2 reads YFSETQ. The CDR3 extends over 16 amino acids. The CDR3 reads CASSLGRGGFGETQYF. The CDR3 coding sequence is TGCGCCAGCAGCTTGGGGCGGGGGGGCTTCGGGGAGACCCAGTACTTC.